These T cell receptor beta chains were read from a single sample in a study of early T cells in non-severe SARS-CoV-2 infection. TCRdb processed the 5' RACE reads anew with MiXCR; each CDR3 protein has one entry. This table has roughly 99,000 distinct CDR3 sequences, less than 15% appearing once. Sequencing used whole blood, obtained at baseline. These receptors were taken from an adult who was a healthcare worker with PCR-confirmed SARS-CoV-2 infection or an uninfected control (not recorded which). Both conserved end residues are part of each CDR3. The order of the fields is D gene, J gene, V gene, clone size, CDR3 DNA, CDR3 protein. The D gene is left open where the match is weak. Not all rows give a size; the values are once, few, many and, for expanded clones, a class.

d_gene: TRBD1; j_gene: TRBJ1-2; v_gene: TRBV2; abundance: NA; CDR3nt: TGTGCCAGCGCCGGGACAGGGATCTATGGCTACACCTTC; CDR3aa: CASAGTGIYGYTF
d_gene: TRBD2; j_gene: TRBJ2-1; v_gene: TRBV11-3; abundance: many; CDR3nt: TGTGCCAGCAGCTCAACCCTACTAGCGGAAGGAGGGCGCAATGAGCAGTTCTTC; CDR3aa: CASSSTLLAEGGRNEQFF
d_gene: NA; j_gene: TRBJ1-1; v_gene: TRBV11-2; abundance: NA; CDR3nt: TGTGCCAGCAGCTTACTCGGGGGATTGCTCTTCACTGAAGCTTTCTTT; CDR3aa: CASSLLGGLLFTEAFF
d_gene: NA; j_gene: TRBJ2-7; v_gene: TRBV5-1; abundance: NA; CDR3nt: TGCGCCAGCAGCCCCGGTGTGCTACCTGGCCCCTACGAGCAGTACTTC; CDR3aa: CASSPGVLPGPYEQYF
d_gene: TRBD1; j_gene: TRBJ1-1; v_gene: TRBV5-1; abundance: NA; CDR3nt: TGCGCCACCTTAGACAGGGAGAACACTGAAGCTTTCTTT; CDR3aa: CATLDRENTEAFF
d_gene: TRBD1; j_gene: TRBJ2-6; v_gene: TRBV10-3; abundance: NA; CDR3nt: TGTGCCATCAGTAAGACAGGGGGCGAGTCCGGGGCCAACGTCCTGACTTTC; CDR3aa: CAISKTGGESGANVLTF
d_gene: NA; j_gene: TRBJ2-7; v_gene: TRBV12-5; abundance: few; CDR3nt: TGTGCTAGTGGTTTGGTCCTGGGGGAACAGGGCTACGAGCAGTACTTC; CDR3aa: CASGLVLGEQGYEQYF
d_gene: TRBD1; j_gene: TRBJ1-2; v_gene: TRBV20-1; abundance: few; CDR3nt: TGCAGTGCTAGACCCGAGGGGGCTCTTAACTATGGCTACACCTTC; CDR3aa: CSARPEGALNYGYTF
d_gene: TRBD2; j_gene: TRBJ2-1; v_gene: TRBV11-2; abundance: few; CDR3nt: TGTGCCAGCAGCTTAGTCGGGGGGATTTACAATGAGCAGTTCTTC; CDR3aa: CASSLVGGIYNEQFF
d_gene: NA; j_gene: TRBJ2-3; v_gene: TRBV28; abundance: many; CDR3nt: TGTGCCAGCTCCTCCGTGGGGGCCGGGACACCGAATAGCACAGATACGCAGTATTTT; CDR3aa: CASSSVGAGTPNSTDTQYF
d_gene: NA; j_gene: TRBJ2-5; v_gene: TRBV7-6; abundance: NA; CDR3nt: TGTGCCAGCAGCTTAACTCAAGAGACCCAGTACTTC; CDR3aa: CASSLTQETQYF
d_gene: TRBD1; j_gene: TRBJ1-1; v_gene: TRBV6-5; abundance: NA; CDR3nt: TGTGCCAGCACCATAGGACAGGGGGCGACTTTCTTT; CDR3aa: CASTIGQGATFF
d_gene: TRBD1; j_gene: TRBJ1-3; v_gene: TRBV9; abundance: few; CDR3nt: TGTGCCAGCAGCCGACAGGGACAGTCTGGAAACACCATATATTTT; CDR3aa: CASSRQGQSGNTIYF
d_gene: TRBD1; j_gene: TRBJ1-1; v_gene: TRBV12-3/TRBV12-4; abundance: few; CDR3nt: TGTGCCAGCAGCTCCGACAGGGATTACGCTTTCTTT; CDR3aa: CASSSDRDYAFF
d_gene: NA; j_gene: TRBJ1-5; v_gene: TRBV28; abundance: few; CDR3nt: TGTGCCAGCATGGGCAGGGAGCCCCAGCATTTT; CDR3aa: CASMGREPQHF
d_gene: TRBD1; j_gene: TRBJ1-4; v_gene: TRBV12-3/TRBV12-4; abundance: few; CDR3nt: TGTGCCAGCAGCACTTGGACAGGGGGAACTAATGAAAAACTGTTTTTT; CDR3aa: CASSTWTGGTNEKLFF
d_gene: TRBD2; j_gene: TRBJ2-3; v_gene: TRBV7-6; abundance: few; CDR3nt: TGTCTGCGGGGGGCCAGCACAGATACGCAGTATTTT; CDR3aa: CLRGASTDTQYF
d_gene: NA; j_gene: TRBJ1-4; v_gene: TRBV18; abundance: NA; CDR3nt: TGTGCCAGCCGAAGGACGGGGACCGCTGAAAAACTGTTTTTT; CDR3aa: CASRRTGTAEKLFF
d_gene: TRBD2; j_gene: TRBJ2-7; v_gene: TRBV20-1; abundance: few; CDR3nt: TGCAGTGCTAGAGATCGGTCTAGCGGGAGGAACGAGCAGTACTTC; CDR3aa: CSARDRSSGRNEQYF
d_gene: NA; j_gene: TRBJ2-7; v_gene: TRBV5-1; abundance: few; CDR3nt: TGCGCCAGCAGCTTGGTGGACGGCATGGACGAGCAGTACTTC; CDR3aa: CASSLVDGMDEQYF